The 32 T cell receptor beta chains in this list originate from one sample, sequenced in a study of blood T cell repertoires in COVID-19. Assay: immunoSEQ multiplex PCR; the TCRdb copy retains only in-frame clones and omits some. The sample includes about 270,000 clones, around 86% of them seen just once. Input material: peripheral blood. These receptors were obtained from an older woman with active or convalescent COVID-19.

The rearrangement joins TRBV7-6 to TRBJ1-2, with TRBD1 matching over 7 bases. CDR3 length: 13 amino acids. The V segment lost 5 bases and the J segment 8 bases; nucleotides outside the gene matches: 8. Germline V gene data show CDR1 as SGHVS and CDR2 as FNYEAQ. CDR3 nucleotides: TGTGCCAGCAGCCCGGACAGGCCAGGCGGCTACACCTTC. Its translation is CASSPDRPGGYTF.

This clone occurred once. The chain carries TRBV14 and TRBJ2-5; D is perhaps TRBD2 (7 bases). This CDR3 has 14 residues. V gave up 1 base and J gave up 5 bases, with 11 bases separating them. Germline V gene data show CDR1 as SGHDN and CDR2 as FVKESK. CDR3 loop: CASSQGGGGETQYF. For the CDR3, the DNA is TGTGCCAGCAGCCAAGGCGGGGGCGGGGAGACCCAGTACTTC.

The rearrangement joins TRBV19 to TRBJ1-2; TRBD1 agrees at 7 bases. CDR1 is LNHDA, CDR2 SQIVND, per germline (reference sequence). The ends lost 5 bases at V and 4 bases at J; junction bases unmatched: 7. This CDR3 spans 14 amino acids. The CDR3: CASSLGGVSYGYTF. CDR3 bases: TGTGCCAGTAGTCTAGGGGGCGTCAGCTATGGCTACACCTTC.

The gene calls are TRBV3-1 (or the pseudogene TRBV3-2) and TRBJ2-2, with TRBD2 identical over 8 bases. Trimming at V came to 3 bases and at J to 4 bases, leaving 7 bases not matched to a gene. Germline values: CDR1 LGHDT, CDR2 YNNKEL (reference sequence). The CDR3 covers 16 residues. CDR3 DNA: TGTGCCAGCAGCCACTCGGGGGGGCTAAGCACCGGGGAGCTGTTTTTT. Its protein product is CASSHSGGLSTGELFF.

V is TRBV6-5 and J is TRBJ1-5; 7 bases align to TRBD1. V shed 4 bases, J shed 5 bases, and the junction held 8 bases outside the gene matches. CDR1 and CDR2 (germline): MNHEY, SVGAGI. The CDR3 totals 15 residues. The CDR3 here is CASSWDSPGDQPQHF. CDR3 DNA: TGTGCCAGCAGTTGGGACAGCCCAGGGGATCAGCCCCAGCATTTT.

This clone turned up a few times. The same CDR3 arises from other DNA sequences in this sample as well. This rearrangement joins TRBV25-1 to TRBJ2-5; 14 bases map to TRBD2. The CDR3 extends over 15 amino acids. With V trimmed by 4 bases and J by 7 bases, 5 bases remained unmatched. CDR1 and CDR2 from the germline V gene are MGHDK and SYGVNS. CDR3 sequence (DNA): TGTGCCAGCAGTGGGGGGACTAGCGGGGGTGGGACCCAGTACTTC. This codes for CASSGGTSGGGTQYF.

This chain joins TRBV9 and TRBJ2-1, with a possible D match to TRBD1 (6 bases). The CDR3 runs to 14 residues. V lost 4 bases and J 5 bases, leaving 13 bases between the germline ends. Germline V gene sequence: CDR1 SGDLS, CDR2 YYNGEE. The CDR3: CASSSLTGDNEQFF. The CDR3 bases are TGTGCCAGCAGCTCTCTGACAGGTGACAATGAGCAGTTCTTC.

Here the CDR3 reads CASSLGLAGENIQYF. The CDR3 coding sequence is TGTGCCAGCAGCTTGGGACTCGCGGGGGAAAACATTCAGTACTTC. V and J are TRBV5-4 and TRBJ2-4; 7 bases agree with TRBD2. After removal of 0 bases from V and 5 bases from J, the junction contained 5 bases not matched to a gene. This CDR3 is 15 amino acids long. Germline V gene data show CDR1 as SGHNT and CDR2 as YYREEE (reference sequence).

J is TRBJ1-1 and V is TRBV4-2; 7 bases line up with TRBD1. Trimming cost V 1 base and J 0 bases; bases outside gene matches: 2. The CDR3 totals 15 residues. Germline V gene sequence: CDR1 LGHNA, CDR2 YNFKEQ. The CDR3 sequence is CASSQAGGLNTEAFF. The CDR3 nucleotides read TGTGCCAGCAGCCAAGCAGGGGGTCTGAACACTGAAGCTTTCTTT.

The chain recombines TRBV5-5 with TRBJ2-5; maybe TRBD1 (6 bases). This CDR3 spans 15 amino acids. Trimming took off 1 base at V and 2 bases at J, with 12 bases between the two ends. Germline V gives CDR1 SGHKS, CDR2 YYEKEE (reference sequence). DNA of the CDR3: TGTGCCAGCAGCTTGACAGGGAGTCGGCAAGAGACCCAGTACTTC. This encodes CASSLTGSRQETQYF.

In this sample, this clone turned up a few times. The chain employs TRBV27 and TRBJ1-5, with D unclear. This CDR3 has 13 amino acids. Trimming pared 4 bases from V and 9 bases from J, leaving 13 bases between. Per germline, CDR1 MNHEY and CDR2 SMNVEV (reference sequence). The CDR3 sequence: CASSYSGGWPQHF. As DNA, the CDR3 is TGTGCCAGCAGTTATAGCGGCGGTTGGCCCCAGCATTTT.

The chain links TRBV5-5 to TRBJ1-2; no definite D call. There are 14 residues in the CDR3. The germline V gene has CDR1 SGHKS and CDR2 YYEKEE (reference sequence). Trimming shortened V by 1 base and J by 0 bases, and 7 bases separated the two germline ends. The DNA of the CDR3 is TGTGCCAGCAGCTTGCGCGCGACTAACTATGGCTACACCTTC. Translated: CASSLRATNYGYTF. The variable domain in full, completed from reference TRBV5-5 and TRBJ1-2, reads DAGVTQSPTHLIKTRGQQVTLRCSPISGHKSVSWYQQVLGQGPQFIFQYYEKEERGRGNFPDRFSARQFPNYSSELNVNALLLGDSALYLCASSLRATNYGYTFGSGTRLTVV.

This clone has just one count. This chain joins TRBV4-2 and TRBJ2-3; 8 positions match TRBD2. The CDR3 contains 19 residues. The V gene's germline CDR1 is LGHNA and CDR2 YNFKEQ. V lost 1 base and J lost 2; bases outside the gene matches: 14. CDR3 DNA: TGTGCCAGCAGCCAAGTGGCCCACATGGTAGCGGGGAACACAGATACGCAGTATTTT. Protein sequence: CASSQVAHMVAGNTDTQYF.

This clone was detected a few times. The chain links TRBV4-3 to TRBJ2-3, with 9 bases identical to TRBD2. Germline CDR1 and CDR2: LGHNA and YSLEER. V trimming: 3 bases; J trimming: 6 bases; junction bases outside the gene matches: 7. The CDR3 spans 15 residues. CDR3 DNA: TGCGCCAGCAGCCAGCAATTCGGGACTAGCGATACGCAGTATTTT. It yields the protein CASSQQFGTSDTQYF.

The V gene is TRBV20-1, the J gene TRBJ1-1; TRBD1 agrees at 7 bases. The CDR3 covers 16 residues. Germline V gene sequence: CDR1 DFQATT, CDR2 SNEGSKA (reference sequence). Trimming took 3 bases from V and 7 from J; bases not matched to a gene: 17. The CDR3 DNA is TGCAGTGCTAGTTGGGAAATCGACAGGGAGGTTCTTGAAGCTTTCTTT. Its translation: CSASWEIDREVLEAFF.

The genes are TRBV27 and TRBJ1-2; D gene ambiguous. This CDR3 comprises 13 residues. Trimming stripped 10 bases from V and 3 bases from J, with 15 bases between. CDR1 is MNHEY, CDR2 SMNVEV, per germline (reference sequence). CDR3 sequence reads: CATSRQSDYGYTF. Here the CDR3 DNA reads TGTGCCACCTCCCGACAATCAGACTATGGCTACACCTTC.

The V and J genes are TRBV6-5 and TRBJ1-2; D may be TRBD1 (5 bases). The germline V gene encodes CDR1 MNHEY and CDR2 SVGAGI. V dropped 4 bases and J dropped 4 bases, with 13 bases sitting between them. CDR3 length equals 14 residues. CDR3 loop: CASSSGGRGYGYTF. The CDR3 coding sequence is TGTGCCAGCAGTTCGGGGGGGAGAGGCTATGGCTACACCTTC.

The rearrangement links TRBV9 to TRBJ2-5, with D unclear. Germline V lookup: CDR1 SGDLS, CDR2 YYNGEE. The CDR3 has 13 amino acids. Between the trimmed V and J ends, which lost 2 bases and 2 bases, there was a span of 7 bases. CDR3 DNA: TGTGCCAGCAGCGTTAGTTGGCAAGAGACCCAGTACTTC. This gives the protein CASSVSWQETQYF.

The chain is built from TRBV18 and TRBJ1-4; 9 bases match TRBD1. V lost 0 bases to trimming and J lost 4 bases; unmatched junction nucleotides: 6. The V gene's germline CDR1 is KGHSH and CDR2 LQKENI. CDR3 length equals 17 residues. The CDR3 DNA is TGTGCCAGCTCACCACCCGGGACAGGGTTCGATAATGAAAAACTGTTTTTT. It specifies CASSPPGTGFDNEKLFF.

The chain links TRBV7-2 to TRBJ2-1; the match to TRBD2 covers 15 bases. The germline CDR1 and CDR2 sequences are SGHTA and FQGNSA. V trimming: 5 bases; J trimming: 7 bases; junction bases outside the gene matches: 12. The CDR3 is 18 amino acids. CDR3 sequence (DNA): TGTGCCAGCAGCCCAGGACTAGCGGGGGGGCGATCCAGGAATGAGCAGTTCTTC. Its translation: CASSPGLAGGRSRNEQFF.

V is TRBV6-6 and J is TRBJ2-3, with 9 positions matching TRBD1. With V trimmed by 8 bases and J by 4 bases, 7 bases remained unmatched. The CDR3 spans 14 residues. The V gene's germline CDR1 is MNHNY and CDR2 SVGAGI (reference sequence). The CDR3 is CASGSQGAADTQYF. The CDR3 DNA follows: TGTGCCAGCGGCTCACAGGGGGCGGCAGATACGCAGTATTTT.

The V and J genes are TRBV4-1 and TRBJ1-2, with D perhaps TRBD1 (6 bases). V gave up 4 bases and J gave up 4 bases, with 16 bases separating them. Germline V CDR1 and CDR2: MGHRA, YSYEKL. This CDR3 has 15 residues. The CDR3 loop reads CASSPNREYPYGYTF. CDR3 DNA sequence: TGCGCCAGCAGCCCGAACAGGGAGTACCCCTATGGCTACACCTTC.

J is TRBJ1-3 and V is TRBV7-2; D ambiguous. V was shortened by 3 bases and J by 4 bases, with 7 bases between the two germline ends. The CDR3 consists of 13 residues. Germline lookup yields CDR1 SGHTA and CDR2 FQGNSA. CDR3: CASSFERGNTIYF. CDR3 DNA sequence: TGTGCCAGCAGCTTTGAGAGAGGAAACACCATATATTTT.

The chain joins TRBV5-8 to TRBJ2-7; maybe TRBD2 (5 bases). V was pared by 7 bases and J by 0 bases, with 11 bases between. Germline CDR1 SGHTS, CDR2 YDEGEE. The CDR3 runs 13 residues. The CDR3: CASALRDSYEQYF. The CDR3 coding sequence is TGTGCCAGCGCTCTCCGGGACTCCTACGAGCAGTACTTC.

The table lists this clone with a few counts. The gene calls are TRBV18 and TRBJ1-1; D is possibly TRBD1 (5 bases). The CDR3 consists of 16 residues. Germline CDR1 and CDR2: KGHSH and LQKENI. The V end lost 3 bases, the J end lost 5 bases, and 19 bases lay between the germline ends. Here the CDR3 reads CASSPSTYQKGTEAFF. The CDR3, as DNA: TGTGCCAGCTCACCCAGTACGTATCAGAAGGGGACTGAAGCTTTCTTT.

This chain connects TRBV15 to TRBJ1-2, with TRBD1 matching over 9 bases. CDR1 is LNHNV and CDR2 is YYDKDF in the germline V gene (reference sequence). CDR3 length: 15 amino acids. The junction had 6 bases not matched to a gene; V was cut back by 1 base and J by 6 bases. The CDR3 nucleotides read TGTGCCACCAGCAGAGGGGGACAGGGAGAGGATGGCTACACCTTC. This encodes CATSRGGQGEDGYTF. The full variable domain, completed using reference TRBV15 and TRBJ1-2, is DAMVIQNPRYQVTQFGKPVTLSCSQTLNHNVMYWYQQKSSQAPKLLFHYYDKDFNNEADTPDNFQSRRPNTSFCFLDIRSPGLGDTAMYLCATSRGGQGEDGYTFGSGTRLTVV.

The CDR3 loop is CASTDFGTGNSPLHF. The CDR3 coding sequence is TGTGCCAGCACCGATTTCGGGACAGGCAATTCACCCCTCCACTTT. The gene calls are TRBV3-1 (or the pseudogene TRBV3-2) and TRBJ1-6, with TRBD1 identical over 8 bases. Germline V gene lookup returns CDR1 LGHDT and CDR2 YNNKEL (reference sequence). V trimming: 7 bases; J trimming: 7 bases; junction bases outside the gene matches: 9. This CDR3 has 15 residues.

The chain employs TRBV19 and TRBJ2-7, with 12 bases fitting TRBD1. Losses at the gene ends were 5 bases for V and 2 bases for J; bases not matched to a gene: 4. Germline V gene sequence: CDR1 LNHDA, CDR2 SQIVND (reference sequence). This CDR3 has 15 amino acids. The chain's CDR3 is CASSSGQGAAYEQYF. Written as DNA, the CDR3 is TGTGCCAGTAGTTCGGGACAGGGGGCGGCCTACGAGCAGTACTTC.

This clone occurred a few times. V gene TRBV30 combines with J gene TRBJ1-6; D perhaps matches TRBD1 (6 bases). Trimming cost V 2 bases and J 3 bases, with 11 bases left between them. CDR3 length: 15 amino acids. Germline V gene lookup returns CDR1 GTSNPN and CDR2 SVGIG (reference sequence). This CDR3 is CAWSQTGNYNSPLHF. As DNA, the CDR3 is TGTGCCTGGAGTCAGACAGGCAACTATAATTCACCCCTCCACTTT. Looking up the rest from reference TRBV30 and TRBJ1-6 gives the full variable domain: SQTIHQWPATLVQPVGSPLSLECTVEGTSNPNLYWYRQAAGRGLQLLFYSVGIGQISSEVPQNLSASRPQDRQFILSSKKLLLSDSGFYLCAWSQTGNYNSPLHFGNGTRLTVT.

V usage is TRBV19 and J usage is TRBJ1-1; 9 bases match TRBD1. Germline loops: CDR1 LNHDA, CDR2 SQIVND (reference sequence). V dropped 1 base and J dropped 1; count of bases not matched to a gene: 4. CDR3 length equals 16 residues. The CDR3 protein is CASSIVGTGPNTEAFF. DNA for the CDR3: TGTGCCAGTAGTATAGTTGGGACAGGGCCGAACACTGAAGCTTTCTTT.

V and J are TRBV7-3 and TRBJ1-4; no firm D call. CDR1 SGHTA and CDR2 FQGTGA come from the germline V gene. The CDR3 spans 17 residues. Trimming left V 1 base short and J 1 base short, with 13 bases between. The CDR3 loop reads CASSLMVRSVTNEKLFF. The CDR3 bases are TGTGCCAGCAGCTTAATGGTCCGCAGCGTAACTAATGAAAAACTGTTTTTT.

J is TRBJ1-2 and V is TRBV10-3; 9 positions match TRBD1. The CDR3 has 14 residues. V dropped 4 bases and J dropped 3; count of bases not matched to a gene: 3. Germline CDR1 is ENHRY and CDR2 is SYGVKD. The chain's CDR3 is CAISGGQGYYGYTF. CDR3 nucleotide sequence: TGTGCCATCAGTGGGGGACAGGGATACTATGGCTACACCTTC.